This passage covers 7 T cell receptor beta chains from one sample sequenced in a study of T cells in women clearing cervical HPV infection. The method was immunoSEQ multiplex PCR; TCRdb's version includes in-frame clones alone and lacks a portion of them. The sample totals about 20,000 clones. The specimen sequenced was blood buffy coat. These receptors all stem from a woman aged 18 to 75 with a cervical HPV16 infection that either progressed to CIN3+ or cleared (not recorded which).

Worth noting for this clone: The sequenced fragment ends 3 residues before the CDR3 boundary, so the rest is inferred from the germline J gene. The chain links TRBV7-2 to TRBJ2-3; D is uncertain. Looked up from germline, CDR1 is SGHTA and CDR2 is FQGNSA. This CDR3 spans 13 amino acids. The ends were cut back, 3 bases at V and 4 bases at J, with 8 bases in the middle. The CDR3 loop is CASSFAVSDTQYF. CDR3 bases read: TGTGCCAGCAGCTTCGCGGTATCAGATACG.

Worth noting for this clone: The read comes to an end 3 residues before the CDR3 does, leaving the germline J gene to fill in the end. The J gene is TRBJ1-1, the V gene TRBV7-6, with 8 bases aligning to TRBD1. Germline V CDR1 and CDR2: SGHVS, FNYEAQ. V was clipped by 6 bases and J by 4 bases; unmatched bases: 13. This CDR3 region has 16 residues. CDR3 bases read: TGTGCCAGCAGTGGTGGACAGGGAACCACCGCCACTGAA. Residues: CASSGGQGTTATE. The whole CDR3 is CASSGGQGTTATEAFF. The full variable domain, in which reference TRBV7-6 and TRBJ1-1 provide the parts outside the CDR3, is GAGVSQSPRYKVTKRGQDVALRCDPISGHVSLYWYRQALGQGPEFLTYFNYEAQQDKSGLPNDRFSAERPEGSISTLTIQRTEQRDSAMYRCASSGGQGTTATEAFFGQGTRLTVV.

According to its frequency, this clone is medium-sized. The CDR3 loop is CSVEAPASVSQYF. CDR3 DNA (partial): TGCAGCGTTGAAGCGCCCGCCTCGGTGTCG. The rearrangement links TRBV29-1 to TRBJ2-3; D is unclear. From the germline J gene comes the end of the CDR3, since the read stops 3 residues before it. Germline V CDR1 and CDR2: SQVTM, ANQGSEA. The CDR3 has 13 residues.

Of note for this clone: The CDR3 end falls 3 residues outside the read, so it is completed with the germline J gene. The chain carries TRBV5-1 and TRBJ1-2, with no clear D. The germline CDR1 and CDR2 sequences are SGHRS and YFSETQ. Trimming shortened V by 4 bases and J by 4 bases, and 17 bases separated the two germline ends. The CDR3 is 15 residues long. The covered CDR3 bases are TGCGCCAGCAGCCCTGATGCGCCTGTTAGCTATGGC. Its translation is CASSPDAPVSYG. The complete CDR3 protein is CASSPDAPVSYGYTF.

Of note for this clone: The read halts 3 residues ahead of the CDR3 end, with the missing end drawn from the germline J gene. This chain uses TRBV20-1 with TRBJ1-1; 9 nucleotides match TRBD1. CDR3 length: 16 amino acids. The V gene's germline CDR1 is DFQATT and CDR2 SNEGSKA (reference sequence). V dropped 3 bases and J dropped 4; count of bases not matched to a gene: 12. The CDR3 is CSASLRPGTGSTEAFF. The part of the CDR3 DNA that was read is TGCAGTGCTAGTTTACGGCCCGGGACAGGGTCCACTGAA.

Regarding this clone: The CDR3 end lies 3 residues beyond the end of the read and is filled in from the germline J gene. The V call is TRBV4-1, the J call TRBJ1-2; D uncertain. Germline assignment: CDR1 MGHRA and CDR2 YSYEKL. The CDR3 spans 12 residues. The ends were cut back, 0 bases at V and 5 bases at J, with 4 bases in the middle. This CDR3 is CASSQDGYGYTF. Partial CDR3 DNA: TGCGCCAGCAGCCAAGACGGGTATGGC.

Comments on this clone: The read falls 3 residues short of the CDR3 end, and the missing part is taken from the germline J gene. This chain uses TRBV19 with TRBJ1-5, with TRBD1 as a possible D gene (6 bases). CDR1 is LNHDA and CDR2 is SQIVND in the germline V gene (reference sequence). Between the trimmed V and J ends, which lost 8 bases and 0 bases, there was a span of 14 bases. The CDR3 contains 15 residues. CDR3 sequence: CASQNQGYSNQPQHF. The CDR3 DNA, read in part, is TGTGCCAGTCAAAATCAGGGGTATAGCAATCAGCCC.